These T cell receptor beta chains were read from a single sample in a study of blood T cell repertoires in COVID-19. The table came from immunoSEQ multiplex PCR; TCRdb's copy has only in-frame clones and leaves some out. The sample includes 110,000 to 150,000 clones, roughly 85% of them seen just once. The sample taken for sequencing was peripheral blood. These receptors were collected from a man aged 45-60 years with acute or convalescent COVID-19. CDR3s leave out the opening cysteine and the closing phenylalanine or tryptophan.

TRBJ2-1 | TRBV5-1 | ASSLVGGQDEQF
TRBJ1-1 | TRBV4-2 | ASSPQGGSTEAF
TRBJ2-3 | TRBV4-1 | ASSTGTSGTGGTDTQY
TRBJ2-1 | TRBV28 | ASSSGQGYNEQF
TRBJ1-1 | TRBV7-8 | ASSPTRQPNTEAF
TRBJ1-1 | TRBV6-4 | ASSEQGAETEAF
TRBJ2-2 | TRBV7-6 | ASSLGLAENTGELF
TRBJ1-4 | TRBV7-6 | ASSREGVGNEKLF
TRBJ1-1 | TRBV27 | ASGPGVGTEAF
TRBJ1-3 | TRBV5-6 | ASSLQDSGNTIY
TRBJ2-7 | TRBV27 | ASSGSRTSGTVSYEQY
TRBJ1-6 | TRBV2 | ASTEDGLYSPLH
TRBJ1-2 | TRBV6-5 | ASSPFRGHYT
TRBJ1-2 | TRBV5-5 | ASSFDRTNYGYT
TRBJ2-1 | TRBV7-3 | ASSAAGSSYNEQF
TRBJ2-2 | TRBV28 | ASSLWTGAGPGELF
TRBJ1-1 | TRBV5-1 | ASSLASYNTEAF
TRBJ1-1 | TRBV5-5 | ASSLVAGRTEAF
TRBJ2-3 | TRBV7-3 | ASSRTSGSLETQY
TRBJ1-1 | TRBV6-5 | ASSQFTGNTEAF
TRBJ2-7 | TRBV28 | ASSPIIGDRDYEQY
TRBJ1-2 | TRBV9 | ASSKGGNYGYT
TRBJ2-3 | TRBV5-4 | ASSPGVAGTDTQY
TRBJ2-7 | TRBV25-1 | ASSASSGKQY
TRBJ1-2 | TRBV30 | AWTLGENYGYT
TRBJ1-5 | TRBV9 | ASSAYRVGWPQH
TRBJ2-5 | TRBV6-5 | ASSWTGRETQY
TRBJ1-5 | TRBV19 | ASSIETGRTQPQH
TRBJ2-7 | TRBV9 | ASSEGQSYEQY
TRBJ1-4 | TRBV19 | ASSGRGGEKLF
TRBJ2-1 | TRBV11-3 | ASSRYRGSNEQF
TRBJ1-2 | TRBV6-2/TRBV6-3 | ASSSYWNGGYT
TRBJ2-5 | TRBV12-5 | ASGWGGIETQY
TRBJ2-3 | TRBV9 | ASSVTSWGGADTQY
TRBJ1-2 | TRBV2 | ASSPDSHRSGYT
TRBJ2-7 | TRBV18 | ASSPRERITYEQY
TRBJ1-2 | TRBV28 | ASRPRDRVVNGYT
TRBJ2-3 | TRBV7-9 | ASSLGDRDADTQY
TRBJ1-1 | TRBV18 | ASSRQGQGARTEAF
TRBJ2-5 | TRBV9 | ASSVGATPIPQY
TRBJ2-7 | TRBV29-1 | SVEDRGRYEQY
TRBJ1-5 | TRBV18 | ASSPQQGYQPQH
TRBJ1-4 | TRBV11-2 | ASSLTTGRHAEKLF
TRBJ1-1 | TRBV2 | ASRRQGIAEAF
TRBJ2-3 | TRBV30 | AWSVSLAGDTQY
TRBJ1-3 | TRBV10-2 | ASSEGRGLAGNTIY
TRBJ1-6 | TRBV5-1 | ASSPKPPTEALH
TRBJ1-6 | TRBV10-3 | AINQDRATPLH
TRBJ2-7 | TRBV6-5 | ATWTGGYEQY
TRBJ2-5 | TRBV5-6 | ASSRGLAGAERGAQY